The 19 T cell receptor beta chains presented below share a single source sample, sequenced in a study of spatial heterogeneity in lung cancer. Documented time point: sample taken at primary tumor resection. Study findings and constraints: Tumoral mutation counts were tracked by counts of expanded intratumoral alpha and beta TCRs.

No antigens are known for them. TCRdb re-derived calls from the 5' RACE reads in MiXCR, one entry per CDR3 protein. The table lists over a thousand distinct CDR3 sequences, approximately 5.9% of them singletons. The sequencing here drew on lung tumor tissue, taken at surgery. The receptors originated from a female donor with early-stage non-small cell lung cancer.

Remarks on this clonotype: This beta chain slipped into a library made for alpha chains as a stray read, so its size is not meaningful. The chain links TRBV6-1 to TRBJ2-4, with 9 bases matching TRBD1. Germline CDR1 and CDR2: MNHNS and SASEGT. CDR3 length: 13 residues. Trimming removed 4 bases from V and 6 bases from J; junction bases left unmatched: 1. CDR3 DNA sequence: TGTGCCAGCAGTGTGGACAGGGGAAACATTCAGTACTTC. Translated: CASSVDRGNIQYF.

By proportion, this clonotype is medium-sized. This beta chain is an off-target read within a library intended for alpha chains, so its frequency means little. The V gene is TRBV10-3, the J gene TRBJ1-2, with TRBD1 as a possible D gene (5 bases). The CDR3 length is 14 residues. Germline CDR1 and CDR2: ENHRY and SYGVKD. V was cut by 9 bases and J by 0 bases, with 14 bases left in between. CDR3 bases: TGTGCCATAAGGGGCAGGCAAGCTAACTATGGCTACACCTTC. Encoded protein: CAIRGRQANYGYTF.

This clonotype came up many times. This beta chain is an unintended read in a library built for alpha chains; its size means little. V and J are TRBV18 and TRBJ1-5; 8 positions agree with TRBD1. With V trimmed by 2 bases and J by 1 base, 1 base remained unmatched. The germline gives CDR1 KGHSH, CDR2 LQKENI. This CDR3 comprises 15 residues. The DNA for the CDR3 is TGTGCCAGCTCACCAGGACAGGGAAGCAATCAGCCCCAGCATTTT. Translated, it gives CASSPGQGSNQPQHF.

This clonotype ranks as medium-sized (0.01 to 0.1%). Since the library was made to target alpha chains, this beta chain is a stray read and its abundance is not meaningful. The V call is TRBV29-1, the J call TRBJ2-3, with 11 bases lining up with TRBD2. Per germline, CDR1 SQVTM and CDR2 ANQGSEA. CDR3 length equals 15 residues. V dropped 6 bases and J dropped 0; count of bases not matched to a gene: 5. CDR3 in DNA: TGCAGCGTGGCGACTAGCGGGGCTAGCACAGATACGCAGTATTTT. It encodes CSVATSGASTDTQYF.

Concerning this clonotype: Because the library targeted alpha chains, this beta chain is an off-target read whose size means little. The CDR3 sequence is CSGRRGPSYNEQFF. Written as DNA, the CDR3 is TGCAGTGGGAGACGAGGGCCCTCCTACAATGAGCAGTTCTTC. V usage is TRBV20-1 and J usage is TRBJ2-1, with D possibly TRBD2 on 5 matching bases. The CDR3 has 14 residues. Trimming stripped 7 bases from V and 0 bases from J, with 13 bases between. The germline gives CDR1 DFQATT, CDR2 SNEGSKA (reference sequence).

There are a few counts of this clonotype. This beta chain is an off-target read within a library intended for alpha chains, so its frequency means little. CDR3 sequence: CASSRAGELFF. CDR3 bases: TGTGCCAGCAGCAGGGCCGGGGAGCTGTTTTTT. J is TRBJ2-2 and V is TRBV12-3 or TRBV12-4, with D perhaps TRBD1 (5 bases). The CDR3 loop spans 11 amino acids. Trimming cost V 6 bases and J 6 bases, with 5 bases left between them.

In its sample, this clonotype is medium-sized. As an off-target read in a library built for alpha chains, this beta chain has a frequency of little significance. The gene calls are TRBV6-1 and TRBJ2-7; 11 positions agree with TRBD2. Per the germline V gene, CDR1 is MNHNS and CDR2 is SASEGT. V trimming: 2 bases; J trimming: 2 bases; junction bases outside the gene matches: 2. The CDR3 contains 15 residues. The DNA of the CDR3 is TGTGCCAGCAGTGAACTAGCGGGAGGAACCTACGAGCAGTACTTC. Translation gives CASSELAGGTYEQYF.

This clonotype is judged medium-sized. This beta chain slipped into a library made for alpha chains as a stray read, so its size is not meaningful. The J gene is TRBJ2-1, the V gene TRBV10-3; 11 positions match TRBD2. V was clipped by 4 bases and J by 7 bases; unmatched bases: 6. Germline-derived CDR1 and CDR2 are ENHRY and SYGVKD. The CDR3 sequence is 15 residues long. The CDR3 reads CAISAGLAGGNEQFF. DNA of the CDR3: TGTGCCATCAGTGCTGGGCTAGCGGGAGGTAATGAGCAGTTCTTC.

In this sample, this clonotype is medium-sized. Being off target in a library aimed at alpha chains, this beta chain has a size of little meaning. This chain links TRBV12-3 or TRBV12-4 with TRBJ2-3; 13 bases are a match to TRBD2. The length of the CDR3 is 16 residues. The junction had 2 bases not matched to a gene; V was cut back by 2 bases and J by 3 bases. The CDR3 sequence: CASSLTSGGATDTQYF. Here the CDR3 DNA reads TGTGCCAGCAGTTTAACTAGCGGGGGGGCAACAGATACGCAGTATTTT.

This clonotype is termed medium-sized. This beta chain turned up in a library designed for alpha chains; as an off-target read, its abundance says little. The J gene is TRBJ2-4, the V gene TRBV2; 9 bases match TRBD1. V was pared by 9 bases and J by 0 bases, with 15 bases of the junction left unmatched. The CDR3 contains 18 residues. Per germline, CDR1 SNHLY and CDR2 FYNNEI. CDR3 DNA sequence: TGTGCCAGGAGAGCGGACAGGGGACCTAGTATAGCCAAAAACATTCAGTACTTC. Residues: CARRADRGPSIAKNIQYF. The whole variable domain, filled in from reference TRBV2 and TRBJ2-4, reads EPEVTQTPSHQVTQMGQEVILRCVPISNHLYFYWYRQILGQKVEFLVSFYNNEISEKSEIFDDQFSVERPDGSNFTLKIRSTKLEDSAMYFCARRADRGPSIAKNIQYFGAGTRLSVL.

This clonotype appeared many times. This beta chain appears as a stray read in a library generated for alpha chains; its size is not informative. The chain combines TRBV6-4 with TRBJ2-3; perhaps TRBD2 as D (7 bases). Trimming stripped 4 bases from V and 5 bases from J, with 13 bases between. This CDR3 region has 14 residues. Germline V lookup: CDR1 MRHNA, CDR2 SNTAGT. CDR3 loop: CASSGGGAIDTQYF. CDR3 DNA sequence: TGTGCCAGCAGTGGAGGGGGGGCCATAGATACGCAGTATTTT.

This clonotype was detected a few times. This beta chain is a stray read from a library made for alpha chains; its abundance is not meaningful. As DNA, the CDR3 is TGTGCCAGCAGTCCTGGGGGACTAGCGGGAGGCTCTAGCTCCTACGAGCAGTACTTC. It encodes CASSPGGLAGGSSSYEQYF. The chain joins TRBV6-5 to TRBJ2-7; 15 bases align to TRBD2. V lost 5 bases, J lost 0 bases, and 11 bases stayed unmatched. CDR3 length equals 19 residues. Germline lookup yields CDR1 MNHEY and CDR2 SVGAGI.

With regard to this clonotype: The library was prepared for alpha chains; this beta chain is a stray read, so its frequency means little. The chain joins TRBV12-3 or TRBV12-4 to TRBJ1-4, with D possibly matching TRBD1 (6 bases). V was trimmed by 2 bases and J by 0 bases, leaving 13 bases between them. The CDR3 consists of 17 residues. In nucleotides, the CDR3 is TGTGCCAGCAGTTTATGGCAGGGGCTTGCAACTAATGAAAAACTGTTTTTT. Its protein is CASSLWQGLATNEKLFF.

This clonotype is termed medium-sized. This beta chain is a stray sequence in a library constructed for alpha chains; its clone size is not meaningful. The chain has TRBV27 and TRBJ2-7; the D gene is possibly TRBD2 (5 bases). Germline V gene lookup returns CDR1 MNHEY and CDR2 SMNVEV (reference sequence). This CDR3 contains 14 residues. Trimming cost V 0 bases and J 3 bases, with 9 bases left between them. CDR3 in amino acids: CASSLSAAGYEQYF. The CDR3 DNA follows: TGTGCCAGCAGTTTATCGGCGGCGGGCTACGAGCAGTACTTC.

In its sample, this clonotype ranks as medium-sized. This beta chain represents an off-target read in a library built for alpha chains; its size is of limited meaning. The chain uses TRBV20-1 and TRBJ2-7, with TRBD2 matching 11 bases. The ends lost 3 bases at V and 3 bases at J; junction bases unmatched: 10. CDR3 length equals 16 residues. Germline V gene data show CDR1 as DFQATT and CDR2 as SNEGSKA (reference sequence). The CDR3 bases are TGCAGTGCTAGCCCTAGTCTAGCGGGGGGAGGCTACGAGCAGTACTTC. It specifies CSASPSLAGGGYEQYF.

This clonotype is categorized as medium-sized (0.01 to 0.1%). A library made for alpha chains picked up this beta chain off target, so its size means little. The chain employs TRBV5-1 and TRBJ2-7; D unclear. The germline gives CDR1 SGHRS, CDR2 YFSETQ. V was cut by 0 bases and J by 2 bases, with 9 bases left in between. The CDR3 runs 14 residues. The CDR3 bases are TGCGCCAGCAGCTTGGAGGCTGTTCCCTACGAGCAGTACTTC. Its translation: CASSLEAVPYEQYF. Complete variable domain (other parts from reference TRBV5-1 and TRBJ2-7): KAGVTQTPRYLIKTRGQQVTLSCSPISGHRSVSWYQQTPGQGLQFLFEYFSETQRNKGNFPGRFSGRQFSNSRSEMNVSTLELGDSALYLCASSLEAVPYEQYFGPGTRLTVT.

In its sample, this clonotype is medium-sized. Little can be read into the size of this beta chain, an off-target read in a library designed for alpha chains. The chain combines TRBV14 with TRBJ1-1, with D uncertain. This CDR3 is 16 amino acids long. Germline values: CDR1 SGHDN, CDR2 FVKESK. V was pared by 2 bases and J by 4 bases, with 17 bases between. The CDR3 DNA sequence: TGTGCCAGCAGCCAATCATTTAGAGGGATGAGCACTGAAGCTTTCTTT. Amino acid sequence: CASSQSFRGMSTEAFF.

By frequency in the sample, this clonotype is medium-sized. This beta chain represents an off-target read in a library built for alpha chains; its size is of limited meaning. The V call is TRBV12-3 or TRBV12-4, the J call TRBJ1-4; possibly TRBD1 for D (6 bases). The CDR3 sequence is 17 residues long. Trimming shortened V by 2 bases and J by 0 bases, and 13 bases separated the two germline ends. In DNA form, the CDR3 reads TGTGCCAGCAGTTTACGGCAGGGGCTTGCAACTAATGAAAAACTGTTTTTT. Residues: CASSLRQGLATNEKLFF.

Sample share makes this clonotype medium-sized. For a library built for alpha chains, this beta chain is a stray read; little rests on its size. The rearrangement uses TRBV2 and TRBJ1-1; TRBD1 is a possible D gene (5 bases). Germline CDR1 reads SNHLY; CDR2 reads FYNNEI. Trimming took 5 bases from V and 0 from J, leaving 25 bases between them. The CDR3 is 19 amino acids. This CDR3 reads CASSLRTFTVNLVNTEAFF. DNA of the CDR3: TGTGCCAGCAGTTTAAGGACATTTACAGTGAACCTGGTGAACACTGAAGCTTTCTTT. The full variable domain, rest sourced from reference TRBV2 and TRBJ1-1, is EPEVTQTPSHQVTQMGQEVILRCVPISNHLYFYWYRQILGQKVEFLVSFYNNEISEKSEIFDDQFSVERPDGSNFTLKIRSTKLEDSAMYFCASSLRTFTVNLVNTEAFFGQGTRLTVV.